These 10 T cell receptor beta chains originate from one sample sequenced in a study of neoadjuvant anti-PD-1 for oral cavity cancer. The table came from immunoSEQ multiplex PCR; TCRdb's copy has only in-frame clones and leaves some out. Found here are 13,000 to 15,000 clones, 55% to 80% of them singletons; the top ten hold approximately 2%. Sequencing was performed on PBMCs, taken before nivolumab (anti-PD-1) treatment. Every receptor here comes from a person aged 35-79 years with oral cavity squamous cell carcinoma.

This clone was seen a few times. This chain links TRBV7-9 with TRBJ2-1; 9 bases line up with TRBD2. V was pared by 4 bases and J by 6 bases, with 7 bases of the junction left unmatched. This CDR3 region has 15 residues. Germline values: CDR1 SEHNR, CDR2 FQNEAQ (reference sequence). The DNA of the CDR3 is TGTGCCAGCAGCTCTTTAGCGGGAGCAAGCAATGAGCAGTTCTTC. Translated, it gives CASSSLAGASNEQFF. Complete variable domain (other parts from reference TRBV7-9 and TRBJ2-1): DTGVSQNPRHKITKRGQNVTFRCDPISEHNRLYWYRQTLGQGPEFLTYFQNEAQLEKSRLLSDRFSAERPKGSFSTLEIQRTEQGDSAMYLCASSSLAGASNEQFFGPGTRLTVL.

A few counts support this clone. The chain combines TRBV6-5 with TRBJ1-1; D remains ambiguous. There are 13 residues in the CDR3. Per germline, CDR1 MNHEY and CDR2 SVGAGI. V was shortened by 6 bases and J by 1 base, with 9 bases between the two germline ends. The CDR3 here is CASRNRGNTEAFF. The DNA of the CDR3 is TGTGCCAGCAGAAACCGGGGGAACACTGAAGCTTTCTTT.

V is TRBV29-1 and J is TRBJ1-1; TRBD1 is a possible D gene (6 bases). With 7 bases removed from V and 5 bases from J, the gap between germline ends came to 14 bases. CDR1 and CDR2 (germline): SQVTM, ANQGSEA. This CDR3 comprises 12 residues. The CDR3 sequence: CSGRGARTEAFF. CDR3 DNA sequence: TGCAGCGGGAGGGGGGCAAGGACTGAAGCTTTCTTT. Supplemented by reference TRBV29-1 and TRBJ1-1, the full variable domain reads SAVISQKPSRDICQRGTSLTIQCQVDSQVTMMFWYRQQPGQSLTLIATANQGSEATYESGFVIDKFPISRPNLTFSTLTVSNMSPEDSSIYLCSGRGARTEAFFGQGTRLTVV.

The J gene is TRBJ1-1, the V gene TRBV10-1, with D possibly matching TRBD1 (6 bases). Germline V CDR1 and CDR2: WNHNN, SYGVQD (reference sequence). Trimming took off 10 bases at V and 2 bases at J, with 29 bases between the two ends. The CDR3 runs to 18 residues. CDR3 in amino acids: CATLQGSSQIGGNTEAFF. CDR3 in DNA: TGCGCCACCCTACAGGGCTCCAGCCAGATAGGGGGAAACACTGAAGCTTTCTTT.

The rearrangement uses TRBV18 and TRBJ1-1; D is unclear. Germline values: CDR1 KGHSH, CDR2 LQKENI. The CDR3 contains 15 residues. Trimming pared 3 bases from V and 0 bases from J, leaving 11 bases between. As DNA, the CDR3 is TGTGCCAGCTCACCGGACGGTTGGTTGAACACTGAAGCTTTCTTT. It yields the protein CASSPDGWLNTEAFF. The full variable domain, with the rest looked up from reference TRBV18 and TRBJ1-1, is NAGVMQNPRHLVRRRGQEARLRCSPMKGHSHVYWYRQLPEEGLKFMVYLQKENIIDESGMPKERFSAEFPKEGPSILRIQQVVRGDSAAYFCASSPDGWLNTEAFFGQGTRLTVV.

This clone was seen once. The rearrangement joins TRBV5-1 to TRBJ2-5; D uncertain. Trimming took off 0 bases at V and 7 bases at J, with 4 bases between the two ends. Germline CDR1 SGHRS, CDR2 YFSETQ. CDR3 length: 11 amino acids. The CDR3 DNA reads TGCGCCAGCAGCTTGGAAGGGACCCAGTACTTC. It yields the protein CASSLEGTQYF. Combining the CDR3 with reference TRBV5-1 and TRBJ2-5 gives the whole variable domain KAGVTQTPRYLIKTRGQQVTLSCSPISGHRSVSWYQQTPGQGLQFLFEYFSETQRNKGNFPGRFSGRQFSNSRSEMNVSTLELGDSALYLCASSLEGTQYFGPGTRLLVL.

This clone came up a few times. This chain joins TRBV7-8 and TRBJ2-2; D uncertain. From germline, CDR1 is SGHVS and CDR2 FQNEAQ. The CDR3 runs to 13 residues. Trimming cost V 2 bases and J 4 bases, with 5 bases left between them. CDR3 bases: TGTGCCAGCAGCTTAAGGGCCACCGGGGAGCTGTTTTTT. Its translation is CASSLRATGELFF. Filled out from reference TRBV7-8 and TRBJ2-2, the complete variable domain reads GAGVSQSPRYKVAKRGQDVALRCDPISGHVSLFWYQQALGQGPEFLTYFQNEAQLDKSGLPSDRFFAERPEGSVSTLKIQRTQQEDSAVYLCASSLRATGELFFGEGSRLTVL.

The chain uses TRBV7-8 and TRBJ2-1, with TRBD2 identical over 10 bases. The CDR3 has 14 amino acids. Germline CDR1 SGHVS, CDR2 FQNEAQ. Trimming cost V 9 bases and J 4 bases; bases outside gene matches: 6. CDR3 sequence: CASGGLAVYNEQFF. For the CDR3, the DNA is TGTGCCAGTGGAGGACTAGCGGTGTACAATGAGCAGTTCTTC.

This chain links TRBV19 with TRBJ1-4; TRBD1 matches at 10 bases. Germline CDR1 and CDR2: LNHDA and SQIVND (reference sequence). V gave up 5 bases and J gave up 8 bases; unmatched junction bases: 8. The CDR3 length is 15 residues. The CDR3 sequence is CASSPPGQGPEKLFF. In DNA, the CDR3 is TGTGCCAGTAGTCCGCCGGGACAGGGGCCCGAAAAACTGTTTTTT.

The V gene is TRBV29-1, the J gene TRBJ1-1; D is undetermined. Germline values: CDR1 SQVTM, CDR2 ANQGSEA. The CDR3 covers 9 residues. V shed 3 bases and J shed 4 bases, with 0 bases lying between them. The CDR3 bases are TGCAGCGTTGACACTGAAGCTTTCTTT. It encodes CSVDTEAFF.